The sequence of this T cell receptor beta chain was determined in a study of T-cell reconstitution after alpha-beta-depleted transplantation in children (dated by TCRdb to the mid-2010s). In the study overall: Using TCR repertoire profiling, the study followed T-cell immune reconstitution in a quantitative way in children after TCRalphabeta/CD19-depleted allogeneic hematopoietic cell transplantation. What the authors observed across the whole study: In some patients, the high TCRbeta diversity seen at day 60 was put down to recipient T cells and intrathymic progenitors that had survived conditioning. Hyperexpanded clone frequencies declined over subsequent months; after one year, T-cell counts and TCRbeta diversity were mostly attributed to newly produced T cells. The apparently early recovery of alphabetaT-cell counts about two months after transplant reportedly depended on only several hundred rapidly expanded clones that came from non-depleted graft cells.

This specimen's treatment or condition label, per the study, means: allogeneic hematopoietic cell transplantation with graft depleted of TCRalphabeta T cells and CD19 B cells. The children who served as transplant recipients had been given grafts of TCRalphabeta/CD19-depleted allogeneic hematopoietic cells. Receptors were amplified or captured by PCR. Sequencing used an Illumina HiSeq 2500. TCR library preparation used molecular barcoding, with unique molecular identifiers applied to normalize quantification of the TCRbeta repertoire. The raw public data were reprocessed by TCRdb itself: fastp quality trimming at Q25, MiXCR clonotype calling, in-frame beta chains only. CDR3 protein duplicates are merged, each entry listing the most common genes and DNA. This sample is represented by around 960,000 distinct CDR3 sequences; roughly 29% of them were singletons. The ten biggest clones cover around 30% of the sample.

The germline V gene encodes CDR1 SGHTA and CDR2 FQGTGA. There are 16 amino acids in the CDR3, from cysteine to phenylalanine inclusive. The kept DNA is CDR3 alone, 48 bases in frame from the first base. The germline V and J ends show losses of 3 bases and 7 bases respectively, and no gene match explains 11 bases of the junction. In regard to this clonotype: Its antigen target is currently unknown. Per-base qualities were not stored, and no clone one base away is much larger.

The sample was PBMCs, mostly from graft donor cells, taken 360 days after TCRalphabeta/CD19-depleted stem cell transplant. The receptor comes from a boy younger than two who had a stem cell transplant for SCID, so the T cells may come from the graft donor. This sequence uses TRBV7-3 and TRBJ2-1, and 8 junctional nucleotides match TRBD2. The CDR3 is CASSFIGTSVWNEQFF. The nucleotide sequence is given as TGTGCCAGCAGCTTTATAGGGACTAGTGTGTGGAATGAGCAGTTCTTC.